This is a list of T cell receptor beta chains from one sample in a study of early T cells in non-severe SARS-CoV-2 infection. MiXCR, run by TCRdb on the 5' RACE reads, gives a single entry per CDR3 protein. The table shows some 30,000 distinct CDR3 sequences, with about 4.7% occurring only once. What was sequenced was whole blood. These receptors came from an adult who was a healthcare worker with PCR-confirmed SARS-CoV-2 infection or an uninfected control (not recorded which). Both conserved end residues are part of each CDR3.

CDR3 | J | V
CSAAGTAGILAKNIQYF | TRBJ2-4 | TRBV29-1
CASRATGNSPLHF | TRBJ1-6 | TRBV2
CASSQGQGLGEQFF | TRBJ2-1 | TRBV18
CASSFKGGGGQPQHF | TRBJ1-5 | TRBV7-2
CSVDRQGKGGELFF | TRBJ2-2 | TRBV29-1
CASSFTAPTGGILYEQYF | TRBJ2-7 | TRBV11-2
CASSLRQGRSSGANVLTF | TRBJ2-6 | TRBV28
CASSGSGGSNQPQHF | TRBJ1-5 | TRBV19
CASSLVLAGSTDTQYF | TRBJ2-3 | TRBV5-1
CSPKDSPYETNYGYTF | TRBJ1-2 | TRBV29-1
CASSYDRAGQPQHF | TRBJ1-5 | TRBV7-2
CASSSTGWERTNYGYTF | TRBJ1-2 | TRBV12-3/TRBV12-4
CASSPTAGQETQYF | TRBJ2-5 | TRBV18
CASSLVPDNEQFF | TRBJ2-1 | TRBV7-7
CASSRRGGQGWQYF | TRBJ2-7 | TRBV27
CASSYPPTDTQYF | TRBJ2-3 | TRBV6-2/TRBV6-3
CASKRGGQVRTDTQYF | TRBJ2-3 | TRBV27
CASSLRGARTDTQYF | TRBJ2-3 | TRBV5-4
CAILAGGVDTQYF | TRBJ2-3 | TRBV28
CASSSWGDTQYF | TRBJ2-3 | TRBV27
CATHRRGAYEQYF | TRBJ2-7 | TRBV5-6
CASSEWTGAEEQYF | TRBJ2-7 | TRBV27
CASTRDRSNYGYTF | TRBJ1-2 | TRBV6-2/TRBV6-3
CASSLAAGRGSKNIQYF | TRBJ2-4 | TRBV12-3/TRBV12-4
CASSPPRRTDTQYF | TRBJ2-3 | TRBV18
CSASMDEQYF | TRBJ2-7 | TRBV20-1
CSASKGDEQFF | TRBJ2-1 | TRBV20-1
CASSLRGGTDTQYF | TRBJ2-3 | TRBV7-3
CASSLARLSSTDTQYF | TRBJ2-3 | TRBV11-2
CASSGTAVDTQYF | TRBJ2-3 | TRBV18
CASSYPRQNTEAFF | TRBJ1-1 | TRBV6-2/TRBV6-3
CASSSTLNSPLHF | TRBJ1-6 | TRBV6-2/TRBV6-3
CASSPRQGSYNEQFF | TRBJ2-1 | TRBV4-3
CSAEHTGGRGTEAFF | TRBJ1-1 | TRBV20-1
CASSFTAGTKNTEAFF | TRBJ1-1 | TRBV5-1
CASSGSRGTDGYTF | TRBJ1-2 | TRBV7-2
CASSLRSSGTSYEQYF | TRBJ2-7 | TRBV7-8
CASSAGGLNEQFF | TRBJ2-1 | TRBV2
CASSSQGPTNTGELFF | TRBJ2-2 | TRBV7-2
CASSYSYTGELFF | TRBJ2-2 | TRBV6-5
CASRIQMNSEAFF | TRBJ1-1 | TRBV5-6
CASMGEYEQFF | TRBJ2-1 | TRBV6-1
CASSTDKSPLHF | TRBJ1-6 | TRBV4-2
CASSLASSRQPQHF | TRBJ1-5 | TRBV19
CASSRRNPWSVNTEAFF | TRBJ1-1 | TRBV3-1
CASPRENYGYTF | TRBJ1-2 | TRBV7-9
CASSPLEGGKETQYF | TRBJ2-5 | TRBV9
CAWNLAGGPTDTQYF | TRBJ2-3 | TRBV30
CASRMTGGSSYEQYF | TRBJ2-7 | TRBV2
CASRDWTGLGNQPQHF | TRBJ1-5 | TRBV28
CASSLNFSPDTQYF | TRBJ2-3 | TRBV27
CASGPGTSGVEQFF | TRBJ2-1 | TRBV9
CASSLVGGNEQFF | TRBJ2-1 | TRBV7-9
CASRSGLANTGELFF | TRBJ2-2 | TRBV11-2
CASNQSGTINNQPQHF | TRBJ1-5 | TRBV7-7
CASSSGLIHEQYF | TRBJ2-7 | TRBV7-9
CASSLTAANYGYTF | TRBJ1-2 | TRBV12-3/TRBV12-4
CASSSTGLPLWDEQFF | TRBJ2-1 | TRBV7-9
CASSTPFLTLNEQYF | TRBJ2-7 | TRBV28